These 9 T cell receptor beta chains came from one sample sequenced in a study of vaccination and CD4 T cells after COVID-19. Their antigens are not known. An Oncomine TCR Beta short-read assay was used to sequence the DNA from cultured CD4+ T cells. TCRdb called the PCR reads again in MiXCR, with one record for every CDR3 protein. The data contain around 21,000 distinct CDR3 sequences, 60% to 70% of them singletons. As to treatment: approximately nine-day PBMC culture with coronavirus spike peptide pools or control peptides (ViraFEST assay). Source material: CD4+ T cells from blood, cultured in vitro. These receptors came from a human donor who had recovered from COVID-19.

The chain recombines TRBV7-3 with TRBJ1-3; the D gene is possibly TRBD1 (5 bases). This CDR3 is built from 16 residues. Germline V gives CDR1 SGHTA, CDR2 FQGTGA. Trimming pared 5 bases from V and 0 bases from J, leaving 14 bases between. CDR3 nucleotides: TGTGCCAGCAGCGCCTACAGGTCGAGCTCTGGAAACACCATATATTTT. Its translation: CASSAYRSSSGNTIYF.

The chain has TRBV19 and TRBJ1-6; D perhaps matches TRBD1 (6 bases). CDR1 and CDR2 from the germline V gene are LNHDA and SQIVND (reference sequence). Trimming shortened V by 7 bases and J by 8 bases, and 24 bases separated the two germline ends. This CDR3 has 17 amino acids. The CDR3 region is CASNPHPPGALDSPLHF. The CDR3 DNA sequence: TGTGCCAGTAATCCCCATCCCCCGGGGGCTTTAGATTCACCCCTCCACTTT.

This clonotype was observed a few times. The chain recombines TRBV5-4 with TRBJ2-3; D remains unclear. CDR1 is SGHNT, CDR2 YYREEE, per germline (reference sequence). The CDR3 contains 17 residues. With 1 base removed from V and 6 bases from J, the gap between germline ends came to 21 bases. CDR3 DNA sequence: TGTGCCAGCAGCTTGTTAGGTGCCATCATAACGGCCGATACGCAGTATTTT. Translation: CASSLLGAIITADTQYF.

The chain links TRBV7-2 to TRBJ1-1, with D hard to call. From germline, CDR1 is SGHTA and CDR2 FQGNSA. Trimming took off 3 bases at V and 5 bases at J, with 10 bases between the two ends. CDR3 length equals 13 residues. CDR3 sequence (DNA): TGTGCCAGCAGCTTTCTTTTGGAGACTGAAGCTTTCTTT. The encoded protein is CASSFLLETEAFF.

The V and J genes are TRBV5-1 and TRBJ2-2, with D possibly matching TRBD2 (5 bases). CDR3 length equals 15 residues. Germline V gene sequence: CDR1 SGHRS, CDR2 YFSETQ. Between the trimmed V and J ends, which lost 0 bases and 5 bases, there was a span of 11 bases. The CDR3 sequence: CASSLERGRTGELFF. As DNA, the CDR3 is TGCGCCAGCAGCTTGGAACGTGGGAGAACCGGGGAGCTGTTTTTT.

This clonotype turned up a few times. At one end the junction does not follow the germline gene, possibly because of a read error. The gene calls are TRBV29-1 and TRBJ1-1; 8 bases are a match to TRBD1. Germline CDR1 reads SQVTM; CDR2 reads ANQGSEA. The CDR3 has 13 residues. Here the CDR3 DNA reads TGCAGCGTTGCAGGACAGGGAATGACTGAGGCTTTCTTT. Its protein product is CSVAGQGMTEAFF.

This clonotype was counted a few times. The chain has TRBV5-4 and TRBJ2-5, with unresolved D. This CDR3 spans 11 amino acids. Germline values: CDR1 SGHNT, CDR2 YYREEE (reference sequence). V was pared by 3 bases and J by 7 bases, with 7 bases between. CDR3 residues: CASSSTGTQYF. As DNA, the CDR3 is TGTGCCAGCAGCTCAACGGGGACCCAGTACTTC. Based on the CDR3 plus reference TRBV5-4 and TRBJ2-5, the full variable domain is ETGVTQSPTHLIKTRGQQVTLRCSSQSGHNTVSWYQQALGQGPQFIFQYYREEENGRGNFPPRFSGLQFPNYSSELNVNALELDDSALYLCASSSTGTQYFGPGTRLLVL.

This chain joins TRBV7-8 and TRBJ2-5; 9 bases agree with TRBD1. The germline gives CDR1 SGHVS, CDR2 FQNEAQ. The CDR3 covers 15 residues. V dropped 2 bases and J dropped 4; count of bases not matched to a gene: 5. As DNA, the CDR3 is TGTGCCAGCAGCTTATGGGACAGGGTACGAGAGACCCAGTACTTC. It yields the protein CASSLWDRVRETQYF.

The chain links TRBV12-3 or TRBV12-4 to TRBJ1-2, with 8 bases lining up with TRBD1. The V gene end was trimmed by 0 bases and the J gene end by 8 bases; junction bases not matched to a gene: 14. The CDR3 length is 17 residues. DNA of the CDR3: TGTGCCAGCAGTTTAGCGTCGGGACAGGATTTCGCCAGGGGCTACACCTTC. This gives the protein CASSLASGQDFARGYTF.